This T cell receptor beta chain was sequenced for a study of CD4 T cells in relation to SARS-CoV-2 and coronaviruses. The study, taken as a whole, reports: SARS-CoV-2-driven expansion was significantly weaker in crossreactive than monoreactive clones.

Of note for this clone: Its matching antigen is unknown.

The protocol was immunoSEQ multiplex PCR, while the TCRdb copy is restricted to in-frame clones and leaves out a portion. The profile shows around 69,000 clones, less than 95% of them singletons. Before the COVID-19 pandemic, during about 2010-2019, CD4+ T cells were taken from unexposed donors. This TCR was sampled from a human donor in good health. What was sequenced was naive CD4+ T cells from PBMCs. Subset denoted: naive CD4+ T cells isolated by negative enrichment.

CDR3 sequence reads: CASSSGQARYEQYF. The CDR3 DNA is TGTGCCAGCAGCTCCGGACAGGCGCGCTACGAGCAGTACTTC. This chain uses TRBV11-2 with TRBJ2-7, with TRBD1 matching over 7 bases. V was pared by 4 bases and J by 3 bases, with 6 bases of the junction left unmatched. Germline V lookup: CDR1 SGHAT, CDR2 FQNNGV. This CDR3 has 14 residues. Drawing the rest from reference TRBV11-2 and TRBJ2-7, the complete variable domain is EAGVAQSPRYKIIEKRQSVAFWCNPISGHATLYWYQQILGQGPKLLIQFQNNGVVDDSQLPKDRFSAERLKGVDSTLKIQPAKLEDSAVYLCASSSGQARYEQYFGPGTRLTVT.